Each of the 20 T cell receptor beta chains below was sequenced from the same sample in a study of T-cell reconstitution after alpha-beta-depleted transplantation in children (dated by TCRdb to about 2016). Library preparation was by PCR. TCRdb lists the instrument as Illumina HiSeq 2500. To normalize quantification of the TCRbeta repertoire, the TCR libraries were built with molecular barcoding that relied on unique molecular identifiers. TCRdb reanalyzed the raw reads on its own, using fastp at Q25 for trimming and MiXCR for clone calling, and kept in-frame beta chains. Duplicate CDR3 protein sequences are folded into a single record with the most common DNA and genes. Counted in this sample were about 610,000 distinct CDR3 sequences; about 10% of them appeared once. The ten top clones hold 3.5% to 5% of the sample. The sequences come from PBMCs from the stem cell graft donor, collected from the stem cell graft. The receptors stem from a human donor who donated a stem cell graft to a child with acute myeloid leukemia.

This clonotype was recorded many times. V is TRBV5-1 and J is TRBJ2-5, with D uncertain. Trimming left V 0 bases short and J 0 bases short, with 3 bases between. Germline V gene lookup returns CDR1 SGHRS and CDR2 YFSETQ. CDR3 length equals 13 residues. CDR3 sequence reads: CASSLGDQETQYF. The CDR3 DNA follows: TGCGCCAGCAGCTTGGGGGACCAAGAGACCCAGTACTTC.

This clonotype has a handful of counts. V usage is TRBV11-3 and J usage is TRBJ2-2; 8 nucleotides match TRBD2. CDR1 SGHNT and CDR2 YENEEA come from the germline V gene. The CDR3 is made up of 16 amino acids. V was clipped by 0 bases and J by 7 bases; unmatched bases: 7. For the CDR3, the DNA is TGTGCCAGCAGCTTAGATCTAACGGGAGGGAACGGGGAGCTGTTTTTT. Translation gives CASSLDLTGGNGELFF.

The rearrangement joins TRBV2 to TRBJ2-2; D is unclear. From germline, CDR1 is SNHLY and CDR2 FYNNEI. The V gene lost 6 bases and the J gene lost 7 bases, with 6 bases spanning the gap. The CDR3 has 11 residues. The CDR3 coding sequence is TGTGCCAGCAGATTAGTCGGGGAGCTGTTTTTT. Its translation is CASRLVGELFF.

The chain joins TRBV29-1 to TRBJ2-7; possibly TRBD2 for D (6 bases). V shed 0 bases and J shed 1 base, with 10 bases lying between them. Per the germline V gene, CDR1 is SQVTM and CDR2 is ANQGSEA. This CDR3 has 14 residues. CDR3 in DNA: TGCAGCGTTGAAGATACTAGCTTATCCTACGAGCAGTACTTC. Its translation is CSVEDTSLSYEQYF.

This clonotype occurred many times. The gene calls are TRBV20-1 and TRBJ2-2; 9 bases agree with TRBD2. The length of the CDR3 is 15 residues. CDR1 and CDR2 (germline): DFQATT, SNEGSKA (reference sequence). J gave up 3 bases and V 5 bases, and 7 bases lay outside the gene matches. The CDR3 DNA reads as TGCAGTGCTCCCGACGGGACTAGCTACACCGGGGAGCTGTTTTTT. Translation: CSAPDGTSYTGELFF.

This clonotype was counted between two and nine times. The chain recombines TRBV7-9 with TRBJ2-1; 7 bases fit TRBD2. The CDR3 is 15 residues long. Germline loops: CDR1 SEHNR, CDR2 FQNEAQ (reference sequence). The V gene end was trimmed by 1 base and the J gene end by 8 bases; junction bases not matched to a gene: 8. In DNA, the CDR3 is TGTGCCAGCAGCTTAGTGGGAGGGCCCGAACATGAGCAGTTCTTC. Translating it yields CASSLVGGPEHEQFF. The full variable domain, its missing parts supplied by reference TRBV7-9 and TRBJ2-1, is DTGVSQNPRHKITKRGQNVTFRCDPISEHNRLYWYRQTLGQGPEFLTYFQNEAQLEKSRLLSDRFSAERPKGSFSTLEIQRTEQGDSAMYLCASSLVGGPEHEQFFGPGTRLTVL.

This clonotype was seen only a few times. The chain uses TRBV7-3 and TRBJ1-4, with no clear D. The CDR3 has 11 residues. V shed 5 bases and J shed 5 bases, with 3 bases lying between them. Per the germline V gene, CDR1 is SGHTA and CDR2 is FQGTGA. DNA for the CDR3: TGTGCCAGCAGCATAAATGAAAAACTGTTTTTT. It yields the protein CASSINEKLFF. The whole variable domain, filled in from reference TRBV7-3 and TRBJ1-4, reads GAGVSQTPSNKVTEKGKYVELRCDPISGHTALYWYRQSLGQGPEFLIYFQGTGAADDSGLPNDRFFAVRPEGSVSTLKIQRTERGDSAVYLCASSINEKLFFGSGTQLSVL.

This chain links TRBV20-1 with TRBJ1-6, with 9 bases identical to TRBD1. Germline assignment: CDR1 DFQATT and CDR2 SNEGSKA (reference sequence). CDR3 size: 14 residues. CDR3 sequence reads: CTCIGTGSLSPLHF. CDR3 in DNA: TGCACGTGCATCGGGACAGGGAGCCTTTCACCCCTCCACTTT.

The chain joins TRBV29-1 to TRBJ2-5, with 7 bases identical to TRBD2. After removal of 4 bases from V and 3 bases from J, the junction contained 11 bases not matched to a gene. Germline values: CDR1 SQVTM, CDR2 ANQGSEA. This CDR3 is built from 15 residues. DNA of the CDR3: TGCAGCGTTGGGGGGGGGTTAGCCCCCGAAGAGACCCAGTACTTC. This gives the protein CSVGGGLAPEETQYF.

Many counts were recorded for this clonotype. The chain joins TRBV7-6 to TRBJ2-7, with a possible D match to TRBD1 (6 bases). This CDR3 has 15 amino acids. CDR1 SGHVS and CDR2 FNYEAQ come from the germline V gene. V was shortened by 1 base and J by 5 bases, with 15 bases between the two germline ends. DNA for the CDR3: TGTGCCAGCAGCTTAGGGCTAGGGGGTGGCGACGAGCAGTACTTC. Its protein is CASSLGLGGGDEQYF.

This clonotype has more than one count but fewer than ten. The gene calls are TRBV28 and TRBJ2-7; D is possibly TRBD1 or TRBD2 (5 bases each). Germline CDR1 and CDR2: MDHEN and SYDVKM. The CDR3 contains 15 residues. Deletions cut 3 bases from V and 7 bases from J, with 19 bases between. In DNA form, the CDR3 reads TGTGCCAGCAGTTTTGGGCTGAGGGGATCAGGAGAGCAGTACTTC. Translating it yields CASSFGLRGSGEQYF.

This clonotype was counted a few times. V is TRBV5-6 and J is TRBJ2-2, with D possibly matching TRBD2 (5 bases). The CDR3 runs to 15 residues. V lost 4 bases and J lost 0, with 10 bases in between. CDR1 is SGHDT, CDR2 YYEEEE, per germline. CDR3 DNA sequence: TGTGCCAGCAGCGAACTAGTGACGAACACCGGGGAGCTGTTTTTT. It encodes CASSELVTNTGELFF.

The sample holds a few counts of this clonotype. CDR3 protein: CASSQDFRTGEDGYTF. The CDR3 DNA reads as TGTGCCAGCAGCCAAGATTTCCGGACAGGGGAGGATGGCTACACCTTC. The chain combines TRBV3-1 with TRBJ1-2; 9 bases match TRBD1. With 0 bases clipped from V and 6 bases from J, the junction kept 8 bases outside the gene matches. The length of the CDR3 is 16 residues. Germline loops: CDR1 LGHDT, CDR2 YNNKEL (reference sequence). The full variable domain, completed using reference TRBV3-1 and TRBJ1-2, is DTAVSQTPKYLVTQMGNDKSIKCEQNLGHDTMYWYKQDSKKFLKIMFSYNNKELIINETVPNRFSPKSPDKAHLNLHINSLELGDSAVYFCASSQDFRTGEDGYTFGSGTRLTVV.

Only a few counts were recorded for this clonotype. CDR3: CASTTPLAGANEQFF. The CDR3 region has the DNA TGTGCCAGCACCACCCCGCTAGCGGGAGCCAATGAGCAGTTCTTC. V usage is TRBV6-2 or TRBV6-3 and J usage is TRBJ2-1, with TRBD2 matching over 10 bases. Looked up from germline, CDR1 is MNHEY and CDR2 is SVGEGT. With 7 bases clipped from V and 6 bases from J, the junction kept 9 bases outside the gene matches. This CDR3 is 15 amino acids long.

In this sample, this clonotype turned up a few times. This chain connects TRBV7-2 to TRBJ2-7; 10 bases agree with TRBD2. The germline CDR1 and CDR2 sequences are SGHTA and FQGNSA. After removal of 1 base from V and 3 bases from J, the junction contained 3 bases not matched to a gene. The CDR3 runs 15 residues. This chain's CDR3 is CASSLDSGRGYEQYF. In DNA form, the CDR3 reads TGTGCCAGCAGCTTAGACAGCGGGAGGGGCTACGAGCAGTACTTC.

This clonotype was counted only a few times. This chain links TRBV27 with TRBJ2-7, with 9 bases that match TRBD1. CDR3 length: 15 residues. The germline V gene has CDR1 MNHEY and CDR2 SMNVEV (reference sequence). The V segment lost 5 bases and the J segment 9 bases; nucleotides outside the gene matches: 14. CDR3: CASSLRRDRDLGQYF. The CDR3, as DNA: TGTGCCAGCAGTCTACGGCGGGACAGGGACTTGGGGCAGTACTTC.

This chain links TRBV7-9 with TRBJ2-1; 7 bases fit TRBD1. Germline V gene lookup returns CDR1 SEHNR and CDR2 FQNEAQ (reference sequence). V trimming: 4 bases; J trimming: 8 bases; junction bases outside the gene matches: 14. The CDR3 contains 16 residues. In DNA, the CDR3 is TGTGCCAGCAGCTCGCAAATGAGGGGGCGTGAGGATGAGCAGTTCTTC. Protein: CASSSQMRGREDEQFF.

V and J are TRBV11-1 and TRBJ1-1; no clear D. CDR1 SGHAT and CDR2 FQDESV come from the germline V gene (reference sequence). The CDR3 is 16 amino acids. V was pared by 5 bases and J by 0 bases, with 16 bases between. CDR3 amino acids: CASSVAGTLMNTEAFF. CDR3 coding DNA: TGTGCCAGCAGCGTGGCTGGTACCCTCATGAACACTGAAGCTTTCTTT.

Many counts were recorded for this clonotype. The rearrangement joins TRBV12-3 or TRBV12-4 to TRBJ2-1; 12 nucleotides agree with TRBD2. This CDR3 has 16 amino acids. With V trimmed by 8 bases and J by 4 bases, 9 bases remained unmatched. The CDR3 loop is CASLPSGRAEYNEQFF. CDR3 DNA sequence: TGTGCCAGCCTCCCTAGCGGGAGGGCGGAATACAATGAGCAGTTCTTC.

The chain's CDR3 is CASSLEPGLVIDTQYF. The CDR3 region has the DNA TGCGCCAGCAGCTTGGAACCCGGACTAGTGATAGATACGCAGTATTTT. The J gene is TRBJ2-3, the V gene TRBV5-1, with TRBD2 identical over 7 bases. The germline V gene has CDR1 SGHRS and CDR2 YFSETQ. The CDR3 is 16 amino acids. Trimming removed 0 bases from V and 5 bases from J; junction bases left unmatched: 9.